Sequencing of this T cell receptor beta chain was carried out in a study of shared clonotypes between healthy human individuals. Trimming shortened V by 2 bases and J by 5 bases, and 10 bases separated the two germline ends. CDR1 MNHNY and CDR2 SVGAGI come from the germline V gene (reference sequence). The CDR3 length is 13 residues. Some clones are missing from TCRdb's copy, which holds only in-frame ones; the method was immunoSEQ multiplex PCR. The sample has more than 2,000,000 clones, 90% to 95% seen once. The source is a man younger than 35 in good health. The chain couples TRBV6-6 to TRBJ2-7; D remains ambiguous. What was sequenced was naive CD4+ T cells sorted from blood. Indicated subset: CD45RA+ positively selected. The CDR3 protein is CASSYGPGNEQYF. In nucleotides, the CDR3 is TGTGCCAGCAGTTACGGTCCGGGCAACGAGCAGTACTTC.